The present T cell receptor (beta chain) was sequenced within a study of blood T cell repertoires in COVID-19. Looking at the study overall: COVID-19 samples collected from the United States, Italy and Spain covered acute and convalescent phases.

The CDR3 loop spans 15 amino acids. Germline V gene data show CDR1 as SGHTA and CDR2 as FQGNSA. V was trimmed by 1 base and J by 4 bases, leaving 11 bases between them. Using immunoSEQ multiplex PCR, the repertoire was profiled, and TCRdb retains in-frame clones only, with some absent. The sample has about 160,000 clones, 83% seen once. This sequence joins TRBV7-2 and TRBJ1-3; a weak D match, TRBD1 (6 bases). Sample: PBMCs or T cells enriched from blood (not recorded which). This TCR came from a woman in her 50s who had recovered from COVID-19. CDR3 in DNA: TGTGCCAGCAGCTTAGGAGGGGGAAACGGAAACACCATATATTTT. Encoded protein: CASSLGGGNGNTIYF. The whole variable domain, remainder taken from reference TRBV7-2 and TRBJ1-3, is GAGVSQSPSNKVTEKGKDVELRCDPISGHTALYWYRQSLGQGLEFLIYFQGNSAPDKSGLPSDRFSAERTGGSVSTLTIQRTQQEDSAVYLCASSLGGGNGNTIYFGEGSWLTVV.